This T cell receptor beta chain was sequenced in a study of blood T cell repertoires in COVID-19. Study-wide background: The cDNA or gDNA used as material had been derived from T cells, B-cell-depleted T cells, or PBMCs.

After removal of 8 bases from V and 7 bases from J, the junction contained 13 bases not matched to a gene. This CDR3 contains 17 residues. CDR1 is SNHLY and CDR2 is FYNNEI in the germline V gene. Libraries were prepared by immunoSEQ multiplex PCR; TCRdb keeps only in-frame clonotypes and omits some of them. The top ten clones hold 20% to 25% of a sample with some 49,000 clones, under 90% of them seen once. The specimen sequenced was peripheral blood. This chain connects TRBV2 to TRBJ2-1, with 14 positions matching TRBD2. This TCR was sampled from a woman of 80 years or more with COVID-19, enrolled during active disease. The CDR3 nucleotides read TGTGCCAGCGATGTCGGGACTAGCGGGAGAGGAAAGAATGAGCAGTTCTTC. Its protein is CASDVGTSGRGKNEQFF.